The 2 T cell receptor beta chains below all came from one sample that was sequenced in a study of blood T cell repertoires in COVID-19 (dated by TCRdb to 2018 to 2020). Library preparation used the immunoSEQ multiplex PCR assay. TCRdb holds this immuneACCESS table with in-frame rearrangements only. Some clones are missing; in checked studies, unresolved V genes explain under half, and the rest has no known cause. This sample is represented by over 300,000 clones; approximately 85% of them were singletons. The top ten hold roughly 7.8% of the sample. Sequencing input: peripheral blood. The receptors come from a human donor in a cohort sampled during active COVID-19.

The CDR3 sequence is CASSGTSIHEQYF. The CDR3 DNA reads as TGTGCCAGCAGTGGTACTAGCATCCACGAGCAGTACTTC. The V call is TRBV3-1 (or the pseudogene TRBV3-2), the J call TRBJ2-7; a possible D gene is TRBD2 (6 bases). The germline gives CDR1 LGHDT, CDR2 YNNKEL (reference sequence). Trimming stripped 6 bases from V and 5 bases from J, with 14 bases between. The CDR3 is 13 amino acids.

The gene calls are TRBV15 and TRBJ1-5, with TRBD1 as a possible D gene (6 bases). The CDR3 is made up of 16 amino acids. From germline, CDR1 is LNHNV and CDR2 YYDKDF (reference sequence). Trimming cost V 0 bases and J 7 bases, with 16 bases left between them. DNA for the CDR3: TGTGCCACCAGCAGAGATCACAGGGCGAAGCTACAGCCCCAGCATTTT. It is translated as CATSRDHRAKLQPQHF.